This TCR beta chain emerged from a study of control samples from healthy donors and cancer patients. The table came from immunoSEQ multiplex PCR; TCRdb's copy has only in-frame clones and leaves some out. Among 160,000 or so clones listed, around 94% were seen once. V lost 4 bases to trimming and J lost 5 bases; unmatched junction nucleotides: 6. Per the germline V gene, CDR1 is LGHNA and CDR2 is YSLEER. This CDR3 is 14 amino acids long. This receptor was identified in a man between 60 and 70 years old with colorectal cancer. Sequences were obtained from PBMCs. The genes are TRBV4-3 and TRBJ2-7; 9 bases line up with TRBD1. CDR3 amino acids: CASSPGQGTHEQYF. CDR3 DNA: TGCGCCAGCAGCCCGGGACAGGGTACCCACGAGCAGTACTTC.